The entry that follows covers one TCR beta chain sequence. No cognate antigen has been identified for it. No quality values exist for individual bases; no much larger clone is one base distant. The sample is drawn from a study of blood T cell repertoires in COVID-19 (dated by TCRdb to about 2020). As for the study more broadly: Samples covering the acute and convalescent phases of COVID-19 were provided by collaborators in the United States, Italy and Spain. The material from the prospective study consisted of cDNA or gDNA derived from T cells, B-cell-depleted T cells, or PBMCs. Deeply sampled blood TCRbeta repertoires from subjects exposed to, actively infected with, or recovered from COVID-19 were included in the dataset. The repertoires were made available in a free public database intended to serve as a resource for research on the immune response to SARS-CoV-2. Samples came from the ongoing ImmuneRACE study (first 160 participants) plus 1,254 subjects from 6 global collaborators. Sample metadata almost always included a de-identified subject ID, COVID-19 status, age in years and sex. Where available, HLA class I and class II types were obtained from metadata supplied by the sample provider rather than from assay-based typing.

Points the paper makes about the study in general: The amount of clinical and demographic metadata varied by source and participant and was provided uncurated.

Per the germline V gene (reference sequence), SGHNT is the CDR1 and YYREEE is the CDR2. Taken from cysteine to phenylalanine, the CDR3 has 14 residues. The sequence is cut down to CDR3 DNA, 42 bases in frame from base 1. The V end gives up 7 bases and the J end 4 bases, leaving 5 bases in the junction not matched to a gene. In the prospective study, participants were about 18 to 95 years old, resided in 20 to 30 geographic areas of the United States, and were enrolled through a virtual design. To assign participants to cohorts, the prospective study relied on clinical history that participants themselves reported in a screening survey and a study questionnaire. In the prospective study, mobile phlebotomists collected whole blood, serum and a nasopharyngeal or oropharyngeal swab from each participant. Additional blood draws and questionnaires over an approximately 2-month period could optionally be provided by prospective study participants. Blood samples from the prospective study were shipped frozen or at room temperature prior to DNA extraction.

TCRbeta CDR3 regions were amplified from genomic DNA using the immunoSEQ Assay, a bias-controlled multiplex PCR. Per the original workflow: Nucleated cell counts per sample were estimated from amplification of reference gene primers within the assay. To quantify the absolute abundance of each unique TCRbeta CDR3 rearrangement, sequence reads were collapsed and filtered. For each sample, productive Simpson clonality was calculated as the square root of Simpson's diversity index over productive rearrangements. Not all clones reach the TCRdb copy of this immuneACCESS table, which keeps in-frame sequences only. Checked studies attribute under half of the gap to unresolved V genes and leave the rest unexplained. That table supplies the V and J calls and clone size; D and trimming were determined from the DNA. Recorded for this sample are about 210,000 clones; approximately 86% of them occurred a single time. In total, the top ten clones hold 10% of the sample.

Input material: PBMCs or T cells enriched from blood (not recorded which). The sequence was collected from a young man with acute COVID-19. The receptor chain draws on TRBV5-4 and TRBJ2-3; 11 bases in between match TRBD2. The nucleotide sequence reads TGTGCCAGCCGAAGACTAGCGGGACCAGATACGCAGTATTTT. This yields the protein CASRRLAGPDTQYF. The CDR3 plus the reference TRBV5-4 and TRBJ2-3 genes for the other parts give the full variable domain: ETGVTQSPTHLIKTRGQQVTLRCSSQSGHNTVSWYQQALGQGPQFIFQYYREEENGRGNFPPRFSGLQFPNYSSELNVNALELDDSALYLCASRRLAGPDTQYFGPGTRLTVL.